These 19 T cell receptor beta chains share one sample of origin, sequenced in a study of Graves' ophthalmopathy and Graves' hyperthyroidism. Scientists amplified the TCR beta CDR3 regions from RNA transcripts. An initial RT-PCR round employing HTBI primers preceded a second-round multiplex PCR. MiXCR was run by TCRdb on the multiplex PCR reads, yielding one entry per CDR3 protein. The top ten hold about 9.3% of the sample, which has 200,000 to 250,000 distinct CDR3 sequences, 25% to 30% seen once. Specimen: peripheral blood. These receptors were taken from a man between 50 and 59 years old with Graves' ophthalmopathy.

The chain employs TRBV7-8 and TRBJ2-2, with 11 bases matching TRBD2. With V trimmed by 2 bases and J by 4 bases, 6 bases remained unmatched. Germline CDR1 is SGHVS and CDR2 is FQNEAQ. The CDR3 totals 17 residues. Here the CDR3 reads CASSLWASGRFTGELFF. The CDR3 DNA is TGTGCCAGCAGCTTATGGGCTAGCGGGAGGTTCACCGGGGAGCTGTTTTTT.

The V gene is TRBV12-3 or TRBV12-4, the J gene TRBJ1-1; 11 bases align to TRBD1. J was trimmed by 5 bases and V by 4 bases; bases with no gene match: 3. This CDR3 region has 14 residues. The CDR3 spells CASSSGQGATEAFF. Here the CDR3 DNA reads TGTGCCAGCAGTTCCGGACAGGGGGCGACTGAAGCTTTCTTT.

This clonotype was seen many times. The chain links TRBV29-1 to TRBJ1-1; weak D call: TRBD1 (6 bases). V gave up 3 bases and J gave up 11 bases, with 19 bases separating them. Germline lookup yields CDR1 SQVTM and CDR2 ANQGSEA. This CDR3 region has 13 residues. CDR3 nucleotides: TGCAGCGTTGATGACACCGGGGGGCTCGAGGCTTTCTTT. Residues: CSVDDTGGLEAFF.

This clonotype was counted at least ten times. The CDR3 protein is CASSIDGNYEQYF. As DNA, the CDR3 is TGTGCCAGTAGTATCGACGGAAACTACGAGCAGTACTTC. The rearrangement joins TRBV19 to TRBJ2-7, with unresolved D. Germline values: CDR1 LNHDA, CDR2 SQIVND (reference sequence). The CDR3 has 13 residues. V was shortened by 3 bases and J by 3 bases, with 9 bases between the two germline ends.

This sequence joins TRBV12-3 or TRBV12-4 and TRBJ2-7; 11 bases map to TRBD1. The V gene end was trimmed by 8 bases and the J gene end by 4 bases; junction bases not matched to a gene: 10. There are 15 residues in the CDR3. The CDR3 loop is CASSLEGQGGYEQYF. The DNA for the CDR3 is TGTGCCAGCTCATTGGAGGGACAGGGGGGATACGAGCAGTACTTC.

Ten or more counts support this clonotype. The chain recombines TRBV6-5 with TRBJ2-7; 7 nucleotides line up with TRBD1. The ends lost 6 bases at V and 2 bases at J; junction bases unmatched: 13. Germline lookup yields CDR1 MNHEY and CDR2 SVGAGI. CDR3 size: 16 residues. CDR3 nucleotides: TGTGCCAGCAGCACGATACAGGGGCTGATACCCTACGAGCAGTACTTC. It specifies CASSTIQGLIPYEQYF.

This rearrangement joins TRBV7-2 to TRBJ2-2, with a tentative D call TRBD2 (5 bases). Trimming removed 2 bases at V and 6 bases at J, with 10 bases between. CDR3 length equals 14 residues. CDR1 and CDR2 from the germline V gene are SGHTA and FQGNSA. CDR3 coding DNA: TGTGCCAGCAGCTTAATTTACGGGGCCGGGGAGCTGTTTTTT. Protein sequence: CASSLIYGAGELFF.

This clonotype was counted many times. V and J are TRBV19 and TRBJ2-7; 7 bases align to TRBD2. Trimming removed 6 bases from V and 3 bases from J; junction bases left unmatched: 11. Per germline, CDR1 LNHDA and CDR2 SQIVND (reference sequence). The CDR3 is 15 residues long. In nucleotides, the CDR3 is TGTGCCAGTAGCTCCTTGTGGGAGGGCCACTACGAGCAGTACTTC. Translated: CASSSLWEGHYEQYF.

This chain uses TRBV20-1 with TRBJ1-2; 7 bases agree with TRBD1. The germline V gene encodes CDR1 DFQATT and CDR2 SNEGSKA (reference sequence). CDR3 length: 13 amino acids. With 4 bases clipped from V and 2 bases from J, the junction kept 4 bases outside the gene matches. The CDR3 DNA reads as TGCAGTGCTATCCCGACAGGGAACTATGGCTACACCTTC. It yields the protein CSAIPTGNYGYTF.

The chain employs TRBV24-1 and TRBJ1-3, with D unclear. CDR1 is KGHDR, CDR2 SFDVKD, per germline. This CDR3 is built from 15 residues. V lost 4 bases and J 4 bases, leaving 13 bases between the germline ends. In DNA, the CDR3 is TGTGCCACCAGTGAAAACAGTCAATACGGAAACACCATATATTTT. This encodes CATSENSQYGNTIYF.

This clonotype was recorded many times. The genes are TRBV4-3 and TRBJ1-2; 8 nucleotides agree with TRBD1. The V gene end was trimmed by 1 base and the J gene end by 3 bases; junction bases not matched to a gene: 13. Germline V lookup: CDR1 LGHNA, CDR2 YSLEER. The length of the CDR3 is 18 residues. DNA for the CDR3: TGCGCCAGCAGCCAAGGCCGACAGGGGACGTTCGAAGACTATGGCTACACCTTC. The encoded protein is CASSQGRQGTFEDYGYTF.

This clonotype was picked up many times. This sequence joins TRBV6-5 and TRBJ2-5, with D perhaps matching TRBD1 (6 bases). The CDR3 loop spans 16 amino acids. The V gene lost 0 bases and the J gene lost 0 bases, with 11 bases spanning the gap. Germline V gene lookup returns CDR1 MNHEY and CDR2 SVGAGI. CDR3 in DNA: TGTGCCAGCAGTTACTCGAGGGACACCAACCAAGAGACCCAGTACTTC. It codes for CASSYSRDTNQETQYF.

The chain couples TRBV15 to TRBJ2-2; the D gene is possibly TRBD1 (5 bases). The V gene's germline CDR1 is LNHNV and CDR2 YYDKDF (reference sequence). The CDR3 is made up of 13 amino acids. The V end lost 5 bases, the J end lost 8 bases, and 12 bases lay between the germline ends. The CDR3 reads CATSVQGTGELFF. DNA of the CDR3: TGTGCCACCAGCGTCCAGGGAACAGGGGAGCTGTTTTTT.

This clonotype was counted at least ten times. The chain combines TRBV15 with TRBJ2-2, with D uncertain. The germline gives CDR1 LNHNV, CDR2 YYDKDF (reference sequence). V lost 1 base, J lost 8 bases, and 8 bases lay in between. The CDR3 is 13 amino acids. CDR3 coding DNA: TGTGCCACCAGCAGAGTTCGAGATGGGGAGCTGTTTTTT. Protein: CATSRVRDGELFF.

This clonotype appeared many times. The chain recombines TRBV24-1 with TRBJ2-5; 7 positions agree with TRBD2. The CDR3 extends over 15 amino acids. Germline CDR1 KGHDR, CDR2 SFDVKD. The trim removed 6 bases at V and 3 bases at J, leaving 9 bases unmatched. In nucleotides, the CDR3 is TGTGCCACCAGTCATACGGGGGGAGTCGAAGAGACCCAGTACTTC. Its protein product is CATSHTGGVEETQYF.

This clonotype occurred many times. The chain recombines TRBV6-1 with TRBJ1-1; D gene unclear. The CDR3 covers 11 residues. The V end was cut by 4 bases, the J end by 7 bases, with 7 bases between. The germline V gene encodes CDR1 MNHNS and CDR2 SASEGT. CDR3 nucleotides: TGTGCCAGCAGTGGCCTCAGTGAAGCTTTCTTT. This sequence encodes CASSGLSEAFF.

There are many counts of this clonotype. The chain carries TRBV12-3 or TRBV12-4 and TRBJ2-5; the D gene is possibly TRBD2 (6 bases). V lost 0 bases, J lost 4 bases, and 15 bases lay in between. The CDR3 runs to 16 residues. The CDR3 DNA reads TGTGCCAGCAGTTTAGCGACGGGGGAGGAAGTAGAGACCCAGTACTTC. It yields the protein CASSLATGEEVETQYF.

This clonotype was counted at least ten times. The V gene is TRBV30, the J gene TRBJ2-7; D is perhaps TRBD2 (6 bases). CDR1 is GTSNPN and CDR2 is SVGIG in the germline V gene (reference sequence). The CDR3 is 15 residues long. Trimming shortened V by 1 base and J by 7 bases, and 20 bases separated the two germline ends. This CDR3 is CAWSGVSGAVGEQYF. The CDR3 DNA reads TGTGCCTGGAGTGGTGTGTCGGGAGCGGTGGGAGAGCAGTACTTC.

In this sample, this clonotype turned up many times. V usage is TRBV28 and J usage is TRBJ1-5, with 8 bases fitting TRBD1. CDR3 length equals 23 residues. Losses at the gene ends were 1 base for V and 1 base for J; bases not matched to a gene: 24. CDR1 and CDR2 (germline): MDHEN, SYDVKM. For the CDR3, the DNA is TGTGCCAGCAGTTTATCGCCGGGTTGGGAACGGGACAGGCTGCTGCCGAGCAATCAGCCCCAGCATTTT. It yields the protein CASSLSPGWERDRLLPSNQPQHF.